A selection of T cell receptor beta chains follows, all from one sample in a study of T cell responses to AZD1222 COVID-19 vaccine. Produced via immunoSEQ multiplex PCR; TCRdb's table is partial and in-frame only. The table records roughly 170,000 clones, 75% to 90% of them present only once. The sequenced sample was peripheral blood, obtained on day 0 of AZD1222 vaccination. Receptors were obtained from an adult in good health. The conserved cysteine and the conserved F or W are not part of the CDR3 here. Each record gives: clone size, V gene, J gene, CDR3 protein. Some rows have no size entry. The others give once, few or many, or a class for an expanded clone.

size: -; V: TRBV6-5; J: TRBJ2-5; CDR3: ASVTGVPQETQY
size: -; V: TRBV21-1; J: TRBJ2-7; CDR3: ASSKDDSDAPYEQY
size: -; V: TRBV6-5; J: TRBJ1-2; CDR3: ASSPRQISYYGYT
size: -; V: TRBV5-1; J: TRBJ1-1; CDR3: ASSLPGLGAGTEAF
size: -; V: TRBV15; J: TRBJ1-1; CDR3: ATSGQGTSNTEAF
size: once; V: TRBV5-1; J: TRBJ1-5; CDR3: ASSLAPSTAYGNQPQH
size: -; V: TRBV6-5; J: TRBJ1-1; CDR3: ASSYLRTALNTEAF
size: -; V: TRBV6-6; J: TRBJ1-1; CDR3: ASSLAGSPEAF
size: -; V: TRBV2; J: TRBJ1-1; CDR3: ASSEPTGDAF
size: -; V: TRBV6-5; J: TRBJ2-2; CDR3: ASRGSGRNTGELF
size: -; V: TRBV5-6; J: TRBJ1-3; CDR3: ASSYGQGSFSGNTIY
size: few; V: TRBV7-9; J: TRBJ1-5; CDR3: ASSLRQGTVLGDQPQH
size: -; V: TRBV5-1; J: TRBJ2-7; CDR3: ASSRGTSGSAVEQY
size: few; V: TRBV9; J: TRBJ1-6; CDR3: ASSGWLGQGDSPLH
size: -; V: TRBV6-2/TRBV6-3; J: TRBJ2-7; CDR3: ASSYGQGGLEAYEQY
size: -; V: TRBV25-1; J: TRBJ2-7; CDR3: ASSLGRAYEQY
size: -; V: TRBV14; J: TRBJ2-5; CDR3: ASSQAFATSSPQY